The 14 T cell receptor beta chains below all came from one sample that was sequenced in a study of blood T cell repertoires in COVID-19. Libraries were prepared by immunoSEQ multiplex PCR; TCRdb keeps only in-frame clonotypes and omits some of them. The sample records roughly 160,000 clones, around four fifths being singletons. The sample taken for sequencing was peripheral blood. These receptors were taken from a woman older than 75 with COVID-19, enrolled during active disease.

This chain links TRBV7-8 with TRBJ1-1, with TRBD1 matching over 7 bases. CDR3 length: 16 amino acids. After removal of 5 bases from V and 5 bases from J, the junction contained 14 bases not matched to a gene. Per germline, CDR1 SGHVS and CDR2 FQNEAQ. CDR3 sequence reads: CASSKGQNTLGTEAFF. The DNA of the CDR3 is TGTGCCAGCAGCAAGGGACAGAATACCTTGGGAACTGAAGCTTTCTTT.

V usage is TRBV29-1 and J usage is TRBJ1-2; 7 bases are shared with TRBD1. CDR1 and CDR2 from the germline V gene are SQVTM and ANQGSEA. Trimming removed 3 bases from V and 8 bases from J; junction bases left unmatched: 3. This CDR3 has 11 residues. The CDR3 region has the DNA TGCAGCGTTGAGGGACAGAGGGGCTACACCTTC. Translation: CSVEGQRGYTF.

This chain connects TRBV5-1 to TRBJ1-2, with D tentatively TRBD1 (6 bases). This CDR3 has 12 residues. The V end was cut by 5 bases, the J end by 5 bases, with 10 bases between. Germline CDR1 and CDR2: SGHRS and YFSETQ. Written as DNA, the CDR3 is TGCGCCAGCAGGGGGGCCTCTTATGGCTACACCTTC. It codes for CASRGASYGYTF.

The chain recombines TRBV6-5 with TRBJ2-7; D is unclear. The length of the CDR3 is 14 residues. The germline gives CDR1 MNHEY, CDR2 SVGAGI. The germline V and J ends were trimmed by 5 bases and 2 bases, with 13 bases remaining between them. The CDR3 here is CASSPTAAAYEQYF. The CDR3 nucleotides are TGTGCCAGCAGTCCCACGGCGGCCGCCTACGAGCAGTACTTC.

Remarks on this clone: A read error may account for a junction end that differs from germline. In DNA, the CDR3 is TGTGCTAGCAGCCCGCAGACAGGGGCTGTCGCAGATACGCAGTATTTT. Its translation is CASSPQTGAVADTQYF. This chain connects TRBV7-7 to TRBJ2-3, with 8 bases fitting TRBD1. Germline CDR1 and CDR2: SSHAT and FNYEAQ (reference sequence). This CDR3 has 16 residues.

The V gene is TRBV5-1, the J gene TRBJ2-5; 8 bases line up with TRBD1. Trimming removed 2 bases from V and 4 bases from J; junction bases left unmatched: 10. Germline V lookup: CDR1 SGHRS, CDR2 YFSETQ. This CDR3 is built from 16 residues. In DNA, the CDR3 is TGCGCCAGCAGCTTAGAGACAGGGGCACCTATAGAGACCCAGTACTTC. Amino acids: CASSLETGAPIETQYF.

This chain connects TRBV3-1 (or the pseudogene TRBV3-2) to TRBJ2-2, with a weak D call TRBD2 (6 bases). V was shortened by 4 bases and J by 2 bases, with 17 bases between the two germline ends. Per germline, CDR1 LGHDT and CDR2 YNNKEL (reference sequence). The CDR3 loop spans 17 amino acids. CDR3 protein: CASSLLGLLSNTGELFF. The CDR3 DNA follows: TGTGCCAGCAGCCTACTGGGACTCCTCTCAAACACCGGGGAGCTGTTTTTT.

This clone has more than one count but fewer than ten. The chain has TRBV3-1 (or the pseudogene TRBV3-2) and TRBJ1-1; 9 nucleotides agree with TRBD1. Germline V CDR1 and CDR2: LGHDT, YNNKEL (reference sequence). The CDR3 contains 15 residues. V was clipped by 3 bases and J by 11 bases; unmatched bases: 13. CDR3 nucleotides: TGTGCCAGCAGCCACCAAATACAGGGGGCCTTTGGGGCTTTCTTT. Its protein product is CASSHQIQGAFGAFF.

The chain joins TRBV20-1 to TRBJ2-1; a possible D gene is TRBD1 (6 bases). With 3 bases removed from V and 3 bases from J, the gap between germline ends came to 9 bases. The CDR3 contains 13 residues. CDR1 DFQATT and CDR2 SNEGSKA come from the germline V gene (reference sequence). As DNA, the CDR3 is TGCAGTGCTAGTGGACAGCTCTACAATGAGCAGTTCTTC. Translation gives CSASGQLYNEQFF.

The chain links TRBV19 to TRBJ1-2; no definite D call. V was clipped by 6 bases and J by 3 bases, with 11 bases between them. The CDR3 has 13 residues. Per germline, CDR1 LNHDA and CDR2 SQIVND (reference sequence). CDR3 loop: CASSPVADYGYTF. The CDR3 DNA reads TGTGCCAGTAGCCCTGTGGCTGACTATGGCTACACCTTC. Drawing the rest from reference TRBV19 and TRBJ1-2, the complete variable domain is DGGITQSPKYLFRKEGQNVTLSCEQNLNHDAMYWYRQDPGQGLRLIYYSQIVNDFQKGDIAEGYSVSREKKESFPLTVTSAQKNPTAFYLCASSPVADYGYTFGSGTRLTVV.

The V and J genes are TRBV5-1 and TRBJ2-3; D is possibly TRBD1 (5 bases). CDR3 length: 14 residues. V lost 0 bases, J lost 3 bases, and 8 bases lay in between. Germline values: CDR1 SGHRS, CDR2 YFSETQ. CDR3 DNA sequence: TGCGCCAGCAGCTTGGGCAGGGTTACAGATACGCAGTATTTT. Translation gives CASSLGRVTDTQYF.

This chain uses TRBV5-4 with TRBJ2-7, with 7 positions matching TRBD2. CDR3 size: 15 residues. Germline CDR1 reads SGHNT; CDR2 reads YYREEE (reference sequence). Unmatched junction bases numbered 9, after V lost 4 bases and J lost 2 bases. CDR3 DNA: TGTGCCAGCAGCCTCAAGACTAGCATAACCTACGAGCAGTACTTC. It translates to CASSLKTSITYEQYF.

The chain has TRBV5-1 and TRBJ2-3, with 9 bases identical to TRBD2. The junction had 7 bases not matched to a gene; V was cut back by 6 bases and J by 5 bases. The CDR3 loop spans 14 amino acids. Germline V gives CDR1 SGHRS, CDR2 YFSETQ. CDR3 region: CASTLAGAGDTQYF. CDR3 in DNA: TGCGCCAGCACCTTAGCGGGGGCAGGAGATACGCAGTATTTT.

This clone was seen a single time. The V call is TRBV5-1, the J call TRBJ1-5; D ambiguous. V shed 1 base and J shed 6 bases, with 14 bases lying between them. This CDR3 has 15 amino acids. The germline V gene encodes CDR1 SGHRS and CDR2 YFSETQ. The DNA for the CDR3 is TGCGCCAGCAGCTTGTTCAGTGGTTCCTTTCAGCCCCAGCATTTT. Amino acids: CASSLFSGSFQPQHF.